The present T cell receptor (beta chain) was sequenced within a study of low-dose radiotherapy and immunotherapy resistance in tumors. Turning to the study itself: One day prior to radiation and immunotherapy, intravenous cyclophosphamide at 200 mg/m2 was given, repeated every two weeks. Primers targeting TRAV and TRBV primed first-strand cDNA, covering alpha and beta chains.

Time point of the sample: before trial treatment. Treatment combined nivolumab, ipilimumab, aspirin, low-dose cyclophosphamide and low-dose radiotherapy in a dose-escalation trial. Advanced solid tumors lacking tumor-infiltrating lymphocytes characterized eligible patients. This clonotype was seen a handful of times. A constant-region primer paired with the V-primer adapter amplified TCRs over about 19 PCR cycles. TCRdb fed the reads into MiXCR, producing one record per CDR3 protein. In the table there are tens of thousands of distinct CDR3 sequences, over 9.5% of which are singletons. Trimming cost V 6 bases and J 0 bases, with 15 bases left between them. The CDR3 sequence is 16 residues long. Germline V gene data show CDR1 as MNHEY and CDR2 as SVGAGI.

The chain joins TRBV6-5 to TRBJ1-5; D call uncertain. Source: PBMCs, taken before treatment. This receptor was identified in a female donor with ovarian cancer. The CDR3 coding sequence is TGTGCCAGCAGAGAACGATCACAAATTAGCAATCAGCCCCAGCATTTT. Amino acids: CASRERSQISNQPQHF.